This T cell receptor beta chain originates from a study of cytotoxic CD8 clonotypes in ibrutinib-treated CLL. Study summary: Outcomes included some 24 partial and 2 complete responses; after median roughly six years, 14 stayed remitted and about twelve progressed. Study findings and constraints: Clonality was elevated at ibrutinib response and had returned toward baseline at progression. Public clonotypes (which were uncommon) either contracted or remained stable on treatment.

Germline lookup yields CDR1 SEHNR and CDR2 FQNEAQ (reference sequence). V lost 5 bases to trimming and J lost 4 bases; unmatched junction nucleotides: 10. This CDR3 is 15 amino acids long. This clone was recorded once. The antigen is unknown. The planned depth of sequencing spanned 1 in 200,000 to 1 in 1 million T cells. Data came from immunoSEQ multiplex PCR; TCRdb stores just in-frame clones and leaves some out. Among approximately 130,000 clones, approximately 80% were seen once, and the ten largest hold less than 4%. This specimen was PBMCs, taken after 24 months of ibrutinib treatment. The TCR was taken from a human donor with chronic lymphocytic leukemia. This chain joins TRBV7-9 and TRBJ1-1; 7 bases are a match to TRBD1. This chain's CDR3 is CASSARGQAGTEAFF. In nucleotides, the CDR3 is TGTGCCAGCAGCGCAAGAGGACAGGCGGGCACTGAAGCTTTCTTT.